This TCR beta chain came from a study of radiotherapy plus CTLA-4 blockade in lung cancer. Using immunoSEQ multiplex PCR, the repertoire was profiled, and TCRdb retains in-frame clones only, with some absent. The sample has about 87,000 clones, around 84% seen once. This clone was counted a single time. Germline-derived CDR1 and CDR2 are SGHRS and YFSETQ. Trimming took off 6 bases at V and 7 bases at J, with 22 bases between the two ends. The CDR3 has 15 residues. The genes are TRBV5-1 and TRBJ1-1; D perhaps matches TRBD1 (6 bases). This sequence originates from a human donor with non-small cell lung cancer that progressed on radiotherapy plus ipilimumab. The sample here was peripheral blood, taken from a patient treated with radiotherapy plus ipilimumab. Here the CDR3 reads CASNKLMGGGDEAFF. DNA of the CDR3: TGCGCCAGCAATAAACTGATGGGAGGGGGTGATGAAGCTTTCTTT.